The rows below give T cell receptor beta chains drawn from one sample of a study of Graves' ophthalmopathy and Graves' hyperthyroidism. TCRdb analysed the multiplex PCR reads with MiXCR anew, one entry per CDR3 protein. The sample lists hundreds of thousands of distinct CDR3 sequences; about 20% were seen once. Sample: peripheral blood. Receptors originate from a woman aged 18 to 35 with stable Graves' hyperthyroidism. Some clones in this sample may be carry-over from other donors' samples. The CDR3 runs from the conserved cysteine through the conserved F or W. D genes are given only for firm matches. Some rows mark clone size as missing; the rest say once, few, many or name a class of expanded clone.

cdr3_length clone_size j_call d_call v_call cdr3_nt cdr3_aa
13 . TRBJ1-2 . TRBV6-5 TGTGCCAGCAGTTACGAGGATGGTCGGGGCTACACCTTC CASSYEDGRGYTF
15 many TRBJ2-7 TRBD2 TRBV2 TGTGCCAGCAGTAGCTGGACTAGCGGAAACTACGAGCAGTACTTC CASSSWTSGNYEQYF
11 many TRBJ2-7 . TRBV6-5 TGTGCCAGCAGCCACGAGAGGGACTCCTACTTC CASSHERDSYF
13 many TRBJ2-7 . TRBV15 TGTGCCACCAGCAAGGAGGTTGCCTACGAGCAGTACTTC CATSKEVAYEQYF
15 many TRBJ1-3 . TRBV20-1 TGCAGTGTACTAGGGGGTCCAGGCTCTGGAAACACCATATATTTT CSVLGGPGSGNTIYF
18 many TRBJ1-5 . TRBV2 TGTGCCAGCAGTCGGGACACCATTGGTGGGCGGGGCAATCAGCCCCAGCATTTT CASSRDTIGGRGNQPQHF
13 many TRBJ2-3 . TRBV6-1 TGTGCCAGCGGGCCGGACGGGGCAGGTACGCAGTATTTT CASGPDGAGTQYF
12 . TRBJ1-1 . TRBV20-1 TGCAGTGCGACCAAAATGAACACTGAAGCTTTCTTT CSATKMNTEAFF
13 . TRBJ1-2 . TRBV6-1 TGTGCCAGCAGTCAAGATATTCTAGGGGGCTACACCTTC CASSQDILGGYTF
15 . TRBJ2-7 . TRBV6-9 TGTGCCAGCAGTTATTACAGGGAGACCTCCTACGAGCAGTACTTC CASSYYRETSYEQYF
13 many TRBJ2-5 . TRBV2 TGTGCCAGCAGTGAAGATTTTAGTCAGTCCCAGTACTTC CASSEDFSQSQYF
15 once TRBJ1-5 . TRBV28 TGTGCCAGCAGTTTTCTGGGCCCCCCAAATCAGCCCCAGCATTTT CASSFLGPPNQPQHF
14 many TRBJ1-2 . TRBV12-3/TRBV12-4 TGTGCCAGCAGTTTCGATCGCAGGGCTCATGGCTACACCTTC CASSFDRRAHGYTF
13 few TRBJ1-2 . TRBV7-2 TGTGCCAGCAGCTTAGCATTCGGGGGTGGCTACACCTTC CASSLAFGGGYTF
17 many TRBJ1-2 TRBD1 TRBV11-2 TGTGCCAGCAGCAACATAAAGGGGAGGCAGGGGGAGGATGGCTACACCTTC CASSNIKGRQGEDGYTF
17 . TRBJ2-7 . TRBV27 TGTGCCAGCAGTTTATCTGCCGACACCGGCCCAACCTACGAGCAGTACTTC CASSLSADTGPTYEQYF
14 few TRBJ2-5 . TRBV18 TGTGCCAGCTCACCACCTAACAGACAAGAGACCCAGTACTTC CASSPPNRQETQYF
14 many TRBJ1-1 TRBD1 TRBV5-1 TGCGCCAGCAGCGAGGGACAGCCGAACACTGAAGCTTTCTTT CASSEGQPNTEAFF
13 many TRBJ1-1 . TRBV5-1 TGCGCCAGCAGCTTGGCCGAAGCCGCTGAAGCTTTCTTT CASSLAEAAEAFF
17 many TRBJ2-2 TRBD2 TRBV20-1 TGCAGTGCTAGCGGACTAGCGGGAGTCTTTAACACCGGGGAGCTGTTTTTT CSASGLAGVFNTGELFF
12 many TRBJ2-7 . TRBV30 TGTGCCTGGAGTGTCATCTCCTACGAGCAGTACTTC CAWSVISYEQYF
16 few TRBJ1-2 TRBD1 TRBV6-2/TRBV6-3 TGTGCCAGCAGTTACTCCCCAGGGGGGACGAGGAATGGCTACACCTTC CASSYSPGGTRNGYTF
11 many TRBJ1-1 TRBD1 TRBV20-1 TGCAGTCCTGGGACAGAGCTTGAAGCTTTCTTT CSPGTELEAFF
14 few TRBJ2-7 . TRBV5-1 TGCGCCAGCAGCTCCGAGGGTCACCCCTACGAGCAGTACTTC CASSSEGHPYEQYF
16 few TRBJ2-5 . TRBV19 TGTGCCAGTAGTATTATGGTGGGGTCTCAGTGGGAGACCCAGTACTTC CASSIMVGSQWETQYF
18 . TRBJ2-5 . TRBV7-2 TGTGCCAGCAGCTTTAGGGCTCGGTCAGGCAGGGGCCAAGAGACCCAGTACTTC CASSFRARSGRGQETQYF
16 many TRBJ2-5 . TRBV7-6 TGTGCCAGCAGCACCCCGCCCCGGATCCCAACGGGGACCCAGTACTTC CASSTPPRIPTGTQYF
12 . TRBJ2-7 TRBD2 TRBV20-1 TGCAGTGCTAGACTAGCGGGGGGCGAGCAGTACTTC CSARLAGGEQYF
14 many TRBJ2-5 . TRBV28 TGTGCCAGCAGTCCCCTCCGGCAGGTAGAGACCCAGTACTTC CASSPLRQVETQYF
18 many TRBJ1-5 TRBD1 TRBV6-2/TRBV6-3 TGTGCCAGCAGTTCCATTCTGACAGGGGATAAAGGCAATCAGCCCCAGCATTTT CASSSILTGDKGNQPQHF
16 . TRBJ2-2 . TRBV12-3/TRBV12-4 TGTGCCAGCAGTCTCCAGATGGGTTCAGGATCCGGGGAGCTGTTTTTT CASSLQMGSGSGELFF
13 few TRBJ2-5 TRBD1 TRBV19 TGTGCCAGTCGACAGGGTTTTTCGGAGGCCCAGTACTTC CASRQGFSEAQYF
14 many TRBJ1-1 TRBD1 TRBV29-1 TGCAGCGTTATACTGGAGGGGGCGAACACTGAAGCTTTCTTT CSVILEGANTEAFF
15 few TRBJ2-4 TRBD1 TRBV27 TGTGCCAGCAGTTTATATGGTCAGGGGGACGTCATTAAGTACTTC CASSLYGQGDVIKYF
15 many TRBJ2-7 . TRBV20-1 TGCAGTGCTAGAACTTGGGGCAGGGAGACCTACGAGCAGTACTTC CSARTWGRETYEQYF
14 many TRBJ1-5 . TRBV6-4 TGTGCCAGCAGTGAAGCGGGGAAAGGTCAGCCCCAGCATTTT CASSEAGKGQPQHF
13 many TRBJ1-1 TRBD1 TRBV10-3 TGTGCCATCCAAGGGACAGGGAAGACTGAAGCTTTCTTT CAIQGTGKTEAFF
16 . TRBJ2-7 TRBD2 TRBV20-1 TGCAGTGCTAGCCCAGGTTATACTAGCGGCTCCTACGAGCAGTACTTC CSASPGYTSGSYEQYF
12 many TRBJ2-2 . TRBV12-3/TRBV12-4 TGTGCCAGCAGGAAACCAACCGGGGAGCTGTTTTTT CASRKPTGELFF
15 few TRBJ2-5 TRBD2 TRBV6-1 TGTGCCAGCAGTGCCCCCGGGACTAGCACGGAGACCCAGTACTTC CASSAPGTSTETQYF
15 . TRBJ2-5 . TRBV3-1 TGTGTCAGCAGTCGACTAGAGGGGAGGATGGAGACCCAGTACTTC CVSSRLEGRMETQYF
15 many TRBJ2-7 TRBD1 TRBV4-2 TGTGCCAGCAGCCAAGGAGGGACAGTTCGCGACGAGCAGTACTTC CASSQGGTVRDEQYF
14 many TRBJ2-7 . TRBV11-2 TGTGCCAGCAGCCAGACCGGGAGATCCTACGAGCAGTACTTC CASSQTGRSYEQYF
16 many TRBJ2-2 . TRBV27 TGTGCCAGCAGTTCGAGTCCAAGCGAAAACACCGGGGAGCTGTTTTTT CASSSSPSENTGELFF
16 many TRBJ2-5 TRBD2 TRBV6-4 TGTGCCAGCACTAGCGGGAGCGGTTGGGGGCAAGAGACCCAGTACTTC CASTSGSGWGQETQYF
13 many TRBJ1-1 . TRBV6-5 TGTGCCAGCAGTTACTCCATGCGGACGCGGGCTTTCTTT CASSYSMRTRAFF
14 many TRBJ1-2 . TRBV27 TGTGCCAGCAGTTTTCTCGACAGCAACTATGGCTACACCTTC CASSFLDSNYGYTF
14 few TRBJ2-7 . TRBV24-1 TGTGCCACCAGTGATACCGGGTCCAACTACGAGCAGTACTTC CATSDTGSNYEQYF